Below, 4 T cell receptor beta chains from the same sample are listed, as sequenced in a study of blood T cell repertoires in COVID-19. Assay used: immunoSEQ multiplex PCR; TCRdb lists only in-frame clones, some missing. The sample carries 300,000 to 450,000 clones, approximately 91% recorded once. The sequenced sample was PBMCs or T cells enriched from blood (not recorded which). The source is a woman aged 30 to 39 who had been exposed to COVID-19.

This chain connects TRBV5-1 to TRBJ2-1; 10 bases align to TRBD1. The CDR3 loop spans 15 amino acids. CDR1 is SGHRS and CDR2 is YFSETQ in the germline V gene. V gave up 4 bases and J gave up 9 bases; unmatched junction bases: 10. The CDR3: CASSRDRGERIEQFF. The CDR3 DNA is TGCGCCAGCAGCCGGGACAGGGGCGAACGAATTGAGCAGTTCTTC.

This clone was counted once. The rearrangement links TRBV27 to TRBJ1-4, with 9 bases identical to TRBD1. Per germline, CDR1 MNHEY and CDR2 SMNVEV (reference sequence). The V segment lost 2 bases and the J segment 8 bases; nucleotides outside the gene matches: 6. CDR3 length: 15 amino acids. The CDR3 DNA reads TGTGCCAGCAGTTTAAGGGACAGGGTGGGCGAAAAACTGTTTTTT. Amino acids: CASSLRDRVGEKLFF.

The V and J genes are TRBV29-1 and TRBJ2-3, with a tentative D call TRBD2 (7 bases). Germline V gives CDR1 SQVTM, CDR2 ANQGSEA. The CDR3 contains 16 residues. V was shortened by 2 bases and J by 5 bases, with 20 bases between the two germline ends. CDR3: CSVERGGGPHGDTQYF. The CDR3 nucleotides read TGCAGCGTTGAACGAGGGGGAGGGCCGCACGGAGATACGCAGTATTTT.

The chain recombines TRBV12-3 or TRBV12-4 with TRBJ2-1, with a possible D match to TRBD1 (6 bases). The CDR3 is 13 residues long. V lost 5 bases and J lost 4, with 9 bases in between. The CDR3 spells CASSLGQYNEQFF. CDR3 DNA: TGTGCCAGCAGTCTAGGACAGTACAATGAGCAGTTCTTC.